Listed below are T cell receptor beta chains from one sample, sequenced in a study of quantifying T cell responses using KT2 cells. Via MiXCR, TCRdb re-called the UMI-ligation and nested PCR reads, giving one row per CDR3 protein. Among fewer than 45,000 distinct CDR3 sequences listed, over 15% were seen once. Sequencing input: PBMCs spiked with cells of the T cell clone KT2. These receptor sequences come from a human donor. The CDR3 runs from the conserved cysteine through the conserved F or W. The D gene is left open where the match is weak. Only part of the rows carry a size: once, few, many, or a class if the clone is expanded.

CDR3 DNA: TGTGCCAGCAGTCCGAGGTTGGGAGAGAAGTACAATGAGCAGTTCTTC
CDR3 protein: CASSPRLGEKYNEQFF
V gene: TRBV9
clone size: NA
D gene: NA
J gene: TRBJ2-1

CDR3 DNA: TGTGCCAGCACGCATGAAGGGTCTGGGGCCAACGTCCTGAATTTC
CDR3 protein: CASTHEGSGANVLNF
V gene: TRBV28
clone size: NA
D gene: NA
J gene: TRBJ2-6

CDR3 DNA: TGTGCCAGCAGCTTCCGGACCGGGGTCTTTAGCGGGAGGGCCCCCTCCCTCTACGAGCAGTACTTC
CDR3 protein: CASSFRTGVFSGRAPSLYEQYF
V gene: TRBV5-4
clone size: NA
D gene: TRBD2
J gene: TRBJ2-7

CDR3 DNA: TGTGCCAGTAGATCAGGGGGCCGCTCCAATCAGCCCCAGCATTTT
CDR3 protein: CASRSGGRSNQPQHF
V gene: TRBV19
clone size: many
D gene: TRBD1
J gene: TRBJ1-5

CDR3 DNA: TGTGCCAGTAGTTGGACTAGCGGGGGGGCCGTAAATGAGCAGTTCTTC
CDR3 protein: CASSWTSGGAVNEQFF
V gene: TRBV19
clone size: few
D gene: TRBD2
J gene: TRBJ2-1

CDR3 DNA: TGTGCCAGCAGTGTGGACGTGGCACCCCTCCACTTT
CDR3 protein: CASSVDVAPLHF
V gene: TRBV6-1
clone size: NA
D gene: NA
J gene: TRBJ1-6

CDR3 DNA: TGCGCCAGCAGCTTGGCCTTTTTCGGACTAGCGGCGAACACCGGGGAGCTGTTTTTT
CDR3 protein: CASSLAFFGLAANTGELFF
V gene: TRBV5-1
clone size: NA
D gene: TRBD2
J gene: TRBJ2-2

CDR3 DNA: TGTGCCAGCAGCCATGGAGGGACAGATACGCAGTATTTT
CDR3 protein: CASSHGGTDTQYF
V gene: TRBV3-1
clone size: few
D gene: NA
J gene: TRBJ2-3

CDR3 DNA: TGTGCCAGCAGTACAGGGGTGGGCACAGATACGCAGTATTTT
CDR3 protein: CASSTGVGTDTQYF
V gene: TRBV12-3/TRBV12-4
clone size: many
D gene: TRBD1
J gene: TRBJ2-3

CDR3 DNA: TGTGCCAGCAGCCAAGTGGGAGGGAGCACAGATACGCAGTATTTT
CDR3 protein: CASSQVGGSTDTQYF
V gene: TRBV3-1
clone size: NA
D gene: TRBD2
J gene: TRBJ2-3

CDR3 DNA: TGTGCTAGTGGTTTGGGGGGACAGCTTAAACACAACGGGGAGCTGTTTTTT
CDR3 protein: CASGLGGQLKHNGELFF
V gene: TRBV12-5
clone size: NA
D gene: TRBD1
J gene: TRBJ2-2

CDR3 DNA: TGTGCCAGCAGCCAAGAGTACACAGTCCGTGGAGGGGGCTACACCTTC
CDR3 protein: CASSQEYTVRGGGYTF
V gene: TRBV14
clone size: few
D gene: NA
J gene: TRBJ1-2

CDR3 DNA: TGTGCCAGCAGTTGGTCCTACGAGCAGTACTTC
CDR3 protein: CASSWSYEQYF
V gene: TRBV6-2/TRBV6-3
clone size: NA
D gene: NA
J gene: TRBJ2-7

CDR3 DNA: TGCAGTGCTAGTTCTCTGAATACAGATACGCAGTGTTTT
CDR3 protein: CSASSLNTDTQCF
V gene: TRBV20-1
clone size: NA
D gene: NA
J gene: TRBJ2-3

CDR3 DNA: TGTGCCAGCAGTGAAAAGGACACAGATACGCAGTATTTT
CDR3 protein: CASSEKDTDTQYF
V gene: TRBV6-1
clone size: few
D gene: NA
J gene: TRBJ2-3